This T cell receptor (beta chain) originates from a study of blood T cell repertoires in COVID-19. The wider study: From T cells, B-cell-depleted T cells, or PBMCs came the material, which was cDNA or gDNA.

Trimming removed 6 bases at V and 4 bases at J, with 11 bases between. The CDR3 has 13 residues. Some clones are missing from TCRdb's copy, which holds only in-frame ones; the method was immunoSEQ multiplex PCR. The repertoire holds about 58,000 clones, with 90% as singletons. What was sequenced was peripheral blood. This rearrangement joins TRBV12-3 or TRBV12-4 to TRBJ2-3; the D gene is possibly TRBD2 (6 bases). This TCR was sampled from a man aged 55 to 69 with active COVID-19. CDR3 amino acids: CASRLAPPDTQYF. DNA of the CDR3: TGTGCCAGCAGACTAGCCCCGCCAGATACGCAGTATTTT.